The 26 T cell receptor beta chains listed next were all sequenced from one sample in a study of blood T cells in healthy people across ages. The authors ran a second PCR of about 7 to 11 cycles using a sample-barcoded 5' primer and a J-beta primer mix. TCRdb independently ran MiXCR on the 5' RACE reads; one entry per CDR3 protein. Of around 1.7 million distinct CDR3 sequences listed, 28% were seen once; the top ten hold roughly 8.2%. Sequences were obtained from blood. These receptors came from a woman younger than 45 in good health.

The chain carries TRBV20-1 and TRBJ2-3; 10 bases align to TRBD1. Unmatched junction bases numbered 2, after V lost 1 base and J lost 4 bases. The CDR3 is 14 residues long. Per germline, CDR1 DFQATT and CDR2 SNEGSKA (reference sequence). The CDR3 bases are TGCAGTGCTAGAGTAGGGACAGGGGCAGATACGCAGTATTTT. This codes for CSARVGTGADTQYF.

The genes are TRBV9 and TRBJ2-4; 8 positions agree with TRBD1. This CDR3 has 13 amino acids. CDR1 SGDLS and CDR2 YYNGEE come from the germline V gene. Germline trimming cut 3 bases from V and 10 bases from J; bases unmatched to any gene: 6. The CDR3 spells CASSGTTGGIQYF. DNA for the CDR3: TGTGCCAGCAGCGGCACTACAGGGGGAATTCAGTACTTC.

The chain links TRBV20-1 to TRBJ1-1; D is unresolved. From germline, CDR1 is DFQATT and CDR2 SNEGSKA (reference sequence). The germline V and J ends were trimmed by 0 bases and 5 bases, with 7 bases remaining between them. This CDR3 has 12 amino acids. As DNA, the CDR3 is TGCAGTGCTAGAGACGTGGGTACTGAAGCTTTCTTT. It encodes CSARDVGTEAFF.

In this sample, this clonotype turned up a few times. The CDR3: CASSFSAGDYEQYF. The CDR3 nucleotides read TGTGCCAGCAGCTTTTCGGCGGGAGACTACGAGCAGTACTTC. This chain joins TRBV7-2 and TRBJ2-7, with 7 bases aligning to TRBD2. In germline, CDR1 is SGHTA, CDR2 FQGNSA. The CDR3 runs 14 residues. Trimming at V came to 3 bases and at J to 3 bases, leaving 5 bases not matched to a gene. The full variable domain, rest sourced from reference TRBV7-2 and TRBJ2-7, is GAGVSQSPSNKVTEKGKDVELRCDPISGHTALYWYRQSLGQGLEFLIYFQGNSAPDKSGLPSDRFSAERTGGSVSTLTIQRTQQEDSAVYLCASSFSAGDYEQYFGPGTRLTVT.

This clonotype was recorded many times. The V and J genes are TRBV12-3 or TRBV12-4 and TRBJ1-2; D perhaps matches TRBD1 (5 bases). CDR3 size: 14 residues. V gave up 8 bases and J gave up 8 bases, with 21 bases separating them. The CDR3 loop is CASGSDGGTGGYTF. The DNA for the CDR3 is TGTGCCAGCGGATCCGACGGGGGGACGGGAGGCTACACCTTC.

This chain joins TRBV10-3 and TRBJ2-3; D gene unclear. Trimming shortened V by 2 bases and J by 1 base, and 16 bases separated the two germline ends. This CDR3 is built from 17 residues. The germline gives CDR1 ENHRY, CDR2 SYGVKD. CDR3 loop: CAISETRPALGTDTQYF. Here the CDR3 DNA reads TGTGCCATCAGTGAGACCCGACCGGCGCTGGGCACAGATACGCAGTATTTT.

At least ten counts were recorded for this clonotype. This chain links TRBV7-6 with TRBJ2-1; 9 bases fit TRBD2. Trimming at V came to 5 bases and at J to 0 bases, leaving 5 bases not matched to a gene. The germline CDR1 and CDR2 sequences are SGHVS and FNYEAQ. The CDR3 loop spans 16 amino acids. The CDR3 loop is CASSRLAASSYNEQFF. Written as DNA, the CDR3 is TGTGCCAGCAGCCGACTAGCGGCTAGCTCCTACAATGAGCAGTTCTTC.

This clonotype has ten or more counts. The chain has TRBV4-3 and TRBJ2-3, with D uncertain. Germline-derived CDR1 and CDR2 are LGHNA and YSLEER. Trimming took 0 bases from V and 3 from J, leaving 4 bases between them. The CDR3 sequence is 13 residues long. CDR3 nucleotide sequence: TGCGCCAGCAGCCAAGAATTGACAGATACGCAGTATTTT. Translated: CASSQELTDTQYF.

This clonotype was counted at least ten times. The chain has TRBV2 and TRBJ2-7; D not resolved. CDR3 length: 15 residues. The V gene lost 4 bases and the J gene lost 0 bases, with 13 bases spanning the gap. Germline CDR1 SNHLY, CDR2 FYNNEI. The CDR3: CASSGIVGNSYEQYF. In nucleotides, the CDR3 is TGTGCCAGCAGTGGGATCGTCGGAAACTCCTACGAGCAGTACTTC.

This clonotype has a handful of counts. The gene calls are TRBV11-3 and TRBJ2-7; either TRBD1 or TRBD2 may fit D (5 bases each). The V gene's germline CDR1 is SGHNT and CDR2 YENEEA. The ends were cut back, 0 bases at V and 5 bases at J, with 17 bases in the middle. The CDR3 is 16 residues long. CDR3 amino acids: CASSLEVRGRSHEQYF. The CDR3 coding sequence is TGTGCCAGCAGCTTAGAGGTACGGGGACGGTCCCACGAGCAGTACTTC.

As for this clonotype: An end of the junction does not agree with germline; a read error may underlie this. The CDR3 nucleotides are TGCAGTGCCTCTAGACAGTCAACTAATGAAAAACTGCTTTTT. Encoded protein: CSASRQSTNEKLLF. This chain connects TRBV20-1 to TRBJ1-4, with D maybe TRBD1 (5 bases). Germline loops: CDR1 DFQATT, CDR2 SNEGSKA (reference sequence). CDR3 length: 14 residues.

There are many counts of this clonotype. The chain employs TRBV10-1 and TRBJ2-7; 7 bases map to TRBD1. Germline V gene data show CDR1 as WNHNN and CDR2 as SYGVQD (reference sequence). The CDR3 totals 13 residues. V shed 7 bases and J 3 bases; nucleotides not matched to a gene: 6. The CDR3 spells CASKRGTVYEQYF. In nucleotides, the CDR3 is TGCGCCAGCAAGAGGGGGACAGTCTACGAGCAGTACTTC.

The chain recombines TRBV7-9 with TRBJ1-2, with 11 bases identical to TRBD1. The V gene's germline CDR1 is SEHNR and CDR2 FQNEAQ (reference sequence). The CDR3 contains 16 residues. J lost 5 bases, V lost 0 bases, and 5 bases had no gene match. CDR3 sequence reads: CASSLAPGTGGYGYTF. The CDR3 DNA is TGTGCCAGCAGCTTAGCGCCCGGGACAGGGGGTTATGGCTACACCTTC.

This clonotype has only one observation. The rearrangement uses TRBV5-1 and TRBJ2-1; D is unclear. Germline-derived CDR1 and CDR2 are SGHRS and YFSETQ. This CDR3 region has 16 residues. V dropped 3 bases and J dropped 0 bases, with 13 bases sitting between them. The CDR3 is CASSYLASSSYNEQFF. The CDR3 region has the DNA TGCGCCAGCAGCTATTTAGCCTCGAGCTCCTACAATGAGCAGTTCTTC.

This sequence joins TRBV4-1 and TRBJ2-7; TRBD2 matches 8 bases. This CDR3 contains 14 residues. The ends lost 1 base at V and 2 bases at J; junction bases unmatched: 1. Germline V gene lookup returns CDR1 MGHRA and CDR2 YSYEKL. The CDR3 bases are TGCGCCAGCAGCCAAGTAGCGGGGACCTACGAGCAGTACTTC. It translates to CASSQVAGTYEQYF.

This clonotype was recorded only once. Given a much more abundant clone one base away, this may be a read error. This chain links TRBV11-2 with TRBJ2-1; D assignment may be TRBD1 or TRBD2 (6 bases each). V was trimmed by 5 bases and J by 7 bases, leaving 21 bases between them. This CDR3 contains 16 residues. Germline-derived CDR1 and CDR2 are SGHAT and FQNNGV. In nucleotides, the CDR3 is TGTGCCAGCAGCCTCGGAGGGGGAACTGAGGGAAATGAGCAGTTCTTC. Its translation is CASSLGGGTEGNEQFF.

V and J are TRBV12-3 or TRBV12-4 and TRBJ2-1, with D hard to call. V lost 7 bases and J lost 10, with 17 bases in between. The CDR3 consists of 13 residues. The CDR3, as DNA: TGTGCCAGCACCCCATCCTTAGCCTACGAGCAGTTCTTC. Translating gives CASTPSLAYEQFF.

The rearrangement links TRBV12-3 or TRBV12-4 to TRBJ2-3, with 7 nucleotides matching TRBD1. Trimming cost V 6 bases and J 0 bases; bases outside gene matches: 9. The CDR3 contains 16 residues. In DNA form, the CDR3 reads TGTGCCAGCAGCAACAGACAGGGAGTAAGCACAGATACGCAGTATTTT. Translating gives CASSNRQGVSTDTQYF.

This clonotype was observed many times. The chain recombines TRBV29-1 with TRBJ2-7, with D maybe TRBD1 (5 bases). This CDR3 is 13 amino acids long. Deletions cut 7 bases from V and 0 bases from J, with 13 bases between. Germline CDR1 is SQVTM and CDR2 is ANQGSEA. CDR3: CSAIHRSSYEQYF. The CDR3 DNA follows: TGCAGCGCGATCCACAGGAGCTCCTACGAGCAGTACTTC.

CDR3 residues: CSAGTGLGNQPQHF. Written as DNA, the CDR3 is TGCAGTGCTGGGACAGGGTTGGGCAATCAGCCCCAGCATTTT. V usage is TRBV20-1 and J usage is TRBJ1-5; 9 bases agree with TRBD1. The CDR3 runs 14 residues. CDR1 DFQATT and CDR2 SNEGSKA come from the germline V gene (reference sequence). The V and J ends lost 5 bases and 2 bases, in that order; junction bases with no gene match: 4.

This clonotype was found a few times. The gene calls are TRBV6-5 and TRBJ1-1, with D unresolved. Germline V gives CDR1 MNHEY, CDR2 SVGAGI. CDR3 length: 14 residues. V lost 0 bases and J lost 8, with 13 bases in between. DNA of the CDR3: TGTGCCAGCAGTTACTCGAAAGGGATGGGAGAAGCTTTCTTT. Protein product: CASSYSKGMGEAFF.

This sequence joins TRBV6-6 and TRBJ2-1, with no clear D. This CDR3 has 14 residues. V was shortened by 6 bases and J by 0 bases, with 9 bases between the two germline ends. Germline V CDR1 and CDR2: MNHNY, SVGAGI (reference sequence). The CDR3 reads CASRGRSSYNEQFF. In DNA form, the CDR3 reads TGTGCCAGCAGGGGCCGCTCCTCCTACAATGAGCAGTTCTTC.

In DNA form, the CDR3 reads TGTGCCAGCAGTTCGCCCCAGGAAAAACTGTTTTTT. As protein: CASSSPQEKLFF. The chain links TRBV28 to TRBJ1-4, with D hard to call. The V gene lost 4 bases and the J gene lost 8 bases, with 8 bases spanning the gap. The CDR3 has 12 residues. Germline V gene sequence: CDR1 MDHEN, CDR2 SYDVKM.

The genes are TRBV5-1 and TRBJ2-5; 9 nucleotides agree with TRBD2. V lost 4 bases to trimming and J lost 1 base; unmatched junction nucleotides: 8. This CDR3 is built from 16 residues. Germline V lookup: CDR1 SGHRS, CDR2 YFSETQ. The CDR3 DNA is TGCGCCAGCAGCACGGGGATTAGCGGGGGCCAAGAGACCCAGTACTTC. It is translated as CASSTGISGGQETQYF. Full variable domain (outside the CDR3, taken from reference TRBV5-1 and TRBJ2-5): KAGVTQTPRYLIKTRGQQVTLSCSPISGHRSVSWYQQTPGQGLQFLFEYFSETQRNKGNFPGRFSGRQFSNSRSEMNVSTLELGDSALYLCASSTGISGGQETQYFGPGTRLLVL.

As concerns this clonotype: The junction and the germline gene differ at one end; a read error may be behind it. This chain links TRBV18 with TRBJ2-4; 9 positions agree with TRBD1. The J call may be mistaken, given a closer DNA end match to TRBJ2-7. CDR1 and CDR2 from the germline V gene are KGHSH and LQKENI. This CDR3 is 15 amino acids long. The CDR3 bases are TGTGCCAACTCACGACGGGACAGGGCTAGGGGCGAGCAGTACTTC. Protein: CANSRRDRARGEQYF.

The V call is TRBV27, the J call TRBJ1-1; tentative D call: TRBD1 (6 bases). The CDR3 is 14 residues long. Germline lookup yields CDR1 MNHEY and CDR2 SMNVEV (reference sequence). With 5 bases removed from V and 10 bases from J, the gap between germline ends came to 20 bases. In nucleotides, the CDR3 is TGTGCCAGCAGTCCCTGGGACACCAGATCGAGAGCTTTCTTT. Its protein is CASSPWDTRSRAFF.